This T cell receptor (beta chain) stems from a study of cytomegalovirus exposure and HLA in healthy donors. Study observations and caveats: Fewer N-insertions (relative to the roughly 660-donor mean) were reportedly seen in an Asian-associated ancestry cluster in a later analysis.

This clone came up a few times. Its matching antigen is unknown. It was with 60 Vbeta and 13 Jbeta primers that the PCR ran. Profiled with immunoSEQ multiplex PCR; TCRdb holds only in-frame clones, not every one. The sample holds tens of thousands of clones; roughly 71% are singletons and the top ten take 9.5% to 15%. The study sampled nominally healthy donors, though unrecorded immune exposures were likely. Per germline, CDR1 MNHEY and CDR2 SMNVEV (reference sequence). The length of the CDR3 is 14 residues. V was pared by 1 base and J by 2 bases, with 8 bases between. The sequence derives from a man between 65 and 85 years old in good health and CMV-seronegative. Sequenced sample: PBMCs. The chain uses TRBV27 and TRBJ1-2; no firm D call. The CDR3 sequence: CASSLYPGNYGYTF. CDR3 nucleotide sequence: TGTGCCAGCAGTTTATATCCGGGGAACTATGGCTACACCTTC.